Listed here are 20 T cell receptor beta chains from one sample, sequenced in a study of blood T cell repertoires in COVID-19. Clones were read by immunoSEQ multiplex PCR, and TCRdb kept only the in-frame ones, dropping some. The table has about 190,000 clones, around four fifths seen once. Sequencing used peripheral blood. The receptors were sampled from a human donor in a cohort sampled during active COVID-19.

The chain links TRBV30 to TRBJ1-5, with a weak D call TRBD1 (5 bases). CDR1 and CDR2 (germline): GTSNPN, SVGIG (reference sequence). The ends were cut back, 3 bases at V and 5 bases at J, with 14 bases in the middle. This CDR3 comprises 14 residues. The CDR3 nucleotides are TGTGCCTGGAGAGGGCCAGGGATCGATCAGCCCCAGCATTTT. This codes for CAWRGPGIDQPQHF.

This clone was counted a single time. This sequence joins TRBV19 and TRBJ2-5; D unresolved. Germline loops: CDR1 LNHDA, CDR2 SQIVND (reference sequence). V gave up 5 bases and J gave up 1 base, with 8 bases separating them. The CDR3 has 13 residues. CDR3 sequence (DNA): TGTGCCAGTAGTGTCGACTCCCAAGAGACCCAGTACTTC. Its translation: CASSVDSQETQYF.

The V call is TRBV19, the J call TRBJ1-2, with 8 bases fitting TRBD1. This CDR3 contains 14 residues. Unmatched junction bases numbered 0, after V lost 1 base and J lost 2 bases. Per germline, CDR1 LNHDA and CDR2 SQIVND (reference sequence). CDR3 region: CASSIGQGNYGYTF. The CDR3 nucleotides read TGTGCCAGTAGTATAGGACAGGGGAACTATGGCTACACCTTC.

CDR3 in DNA: TGTGCCAGCAGCCTGCTAGCGGGGGGCACAGATACGCAGTATTTT. This gives the protein CASSLLAGGTDTQYF. This rearrangement joins TRBV11-3 to TRBJ2-3, with 10 positions matching TRBD2. Losses at the gene ends were 5 bases for V and 1 base for J; bases not matched to a gene: 3. The CDR3 contains 15 residues. Germline CDR1 reads SGHNT; CDR2 reads YENEEA.

This rearrangement joins TRBV29-1 to TRBJ1-2; 9 nucleotides line up with TRBD1. V was clipped by 4 bases and J by 7 bases; unmatched bases: 10. There are 14 residues in the CDR3. Germline V lookup: CDR1 SQVTM, CDR2 ANQGSEA. The CDR3 spells CSVGVTGGIGGYTF. CDR3 coding DNA: TGCAGCGTTGGGGTGACAGGGGGTATTGGTGGCTACACCTTC.

In its sample, this clone was seen a few times. The chain employs TRBV7-9 and TRBJ1-3; possibly TRBD1 for D (6 bases). Germline-derived CDR1 and CDR2 are SEHNR and FQNEAQ (reference sequence). CDR3 length equals 17 residues. The ends were cut back, 0 bases at V and 3 bases at J, with 15 bases in the middle. CDR3 protein: CASSLAVNRAVGNTIYF. CDR3 in DNA: TGTGCCAGCAGCTTAGCGGTAAACAGGGCAGTTGGAAACACCATATATTTT.

This chain connects TRBV3-1 (or the pseudogene TRBV3-2) to TRBJ1-4; no definite D call. CDR3 length equals 14 residues. Trimming took off 4 bases at V and 0 bases at J, with 6 bases between the two ends. Germline V gene data show CDR1 as LGHDT and CDR2 as YNNKEL (reference sequence). The CDR3 is CASSLRATNEKLFF. As DNA, the CDR3 is TGTGCCAGCAGCCTGAGGGCAACTAATGAAAAACTGTTTTTT.

The genes are TRBV19 and TRBJ2-2, with D perhaps matching TRBD2 (5 bases). This CDR3 comprises 17 residues. V dropped 3 bases and J dropped 4 bases, with 18 bases sitting between them. Germline CDR1 reads LNHDA; CDR2 reads SQIVND (reference sequence). The CDR3 nucleotides read TGTGCCAGTAGTATTATAGGCTCCGCCGCGGGCACCGGGGAGCTGTTTTTT. Its protein product is CASSIIGSAAGTGELFF.

The chain recombines TRBV29-1 with TRBJ2-5; 11 bases fit TRBD2. CDR1 is SQVTM and CDR2 is ANQGSEA in the germline V gene. V lost 6 bases to trimming and J lost 7 bases; unmatched junction nucleotides: 10. This CDR3 is built from 14 residues. The CDR3 coding sequence is TGCAGCGTGGGAATAGCGGGGGGGCCAGGGACCCAGTACTTC. It is translated as CSVGIAGGPGTQYF.

The chain joins TRBV7-8 to TRBJ2-7, with 9 bases fitting TRBD1. The CDR3 runs to 18 residues. Germline V gene data show CDR1 as SGHVS and CDR2 as FQNEAQ. With 0 bases clipped from V and 3 bases from J, the junction kept 12 bases outside the gene matches. This CDR3 is CASSLADPGTGLNYEQYF. The CDR3 DNA follows: TGTGCCAGCAGCTTAGCGGATCCAGGGACAGGGCTTAACTACGAGCAGTACTTC.

The genes are TRBV6-5 and TRBJ2-7; 8 bases match TRBD1. CDR3 length: 14 residues. With V trimmed by 7 bases and J by 2 bases, 7 bases remained unmatched. CDR1 is MNHEY and CDR2 is SVGAGI in the germline V gene. CDR3 nucleotides: TGTGCCAGCACCAGGGGGCCAGAGGCCTACGAGCAGTACGTC. Translating gives CASTRGPEAYEQYV.

The J gene is TRBJ1-4, the V gene TRBV19, with TRBD1 matching 9 bases. This CDR3 comprises 15 residues. Looked up from germline, CDR1 is LNHDA and CDR2 is SQIVND (reference sequence). With V trimmed by 5 bases and J by 6 bases, 7 bases remained unmatched. DNA for the CDR3: TGTGCCAGTAGTGCAAACAGGGGGCAGGATGAAAAACTGTTTTTT. This sequence encodes CASSANRGQDEKLFF.

Many counts were recorded for this clone. DNA for the CDR3: TGTGCCAGTAGCCTCGACAGGAAAGATACGCAGTATTTT. It specifies CASSLDRKDTQYF. V gene TRBV19 combines with J gene TRBJ2-3; TRBD1 is a possible D gene (6 bases). V was cut by 6 bases and J by 5 bases, with 12 bases left in between. Germline values: CDR1 LNHDA, CDR2 SQIVND (reference sequence). The CDR3 is 13 residues long.

This clone was detected a few times. This chain uses TRBV27 with TRBJ2-7; 7 bases line up with TRBD2. The trim removed 6 bases at V and 6 bases at J, leaving 11 bases unmatched. Germline CDR1 MNHEY, CDR2 SMNVEV (reference sequence). The CDR3 extends over 14 amino acids. As DNA, the CDR3 is TGTGCCAGCAGGCTGGGAGGGCCCGGTGGCGAGCAGTACTTC. Translated, it gives CASRLGGPGGEQYF.

This clone turned up a few times. The chain recombines TRBV7-3 with TRBJ2-1; 7 nucleotides match TRBD1. This CDR3 has 15 residues. V lost 5 bases and J lost 3; bases outside the gene matches: 7. Germline values: CDR1 SGHTA, CDR2 FQGTGA. The CDR3 here is CASSRDRVNYNEQFF. As DNA, the CDR3 is TGTGCCAGCAGCCGCGACAGGGTGAACTACAATGAGCAGTTCTTC.

The gene calls are TRBV10-3 and TRBJ1-5; the D gene is possibly TRBD1 (6 bases). The germline V and J ends were trimmed by 5 bases and 1 base, with 12 bases remaining between them. Germline V gene lookup returns CDR1 ENHRY and CDR2 SYGVKD. This CDR3 has 15 residues. The CDR3 loop reads CAISRSDRSNQPQHF. The CDR3 DNA sequence: TGTGCCATCAGTAGGTCCGACAGGAGCAATCAGCCCCAGCATTTT.

V is TRBV7-9 and J is TRBJ2-1; 7 nucleotides line up with TRBD2. Germline CDR1 is SEHNR and CDR2 is FQNEAQ (reference sequence). After removal of 2 bases from V and 9 bases from J, the junction contained 13 bases not matched to a gene. The CDR3 has 16 amino acids. The chain's CDR3 is CASSLPAGNPRAEQFF. The DNA for the CDR3 is TGTGCCAGCAGCTTACCAGCGGGGAATCCCAGGGCTGAGCAGTTCTTC.

This rearrangement joins TRBV5-1 to TRBJ1-3; D gene ambiguous. Germline-derived CDR1 and CDR2 are SGHRS and YFSETQ. The CDR3 has 16 residues. V was shortened by 1 base and J by 0 bases, with 11 bases between the two germline ends. The DNA of the CDR3 is TGCGCCAGCAGCTTGCATGTCGGGAGCTCTGGAAACACCATATATTTT. Encoded protein: CASSLHVGSSGNTIYF.

The J gene is TRBJ2-3, the V gene TRBV5-1; 8 bases line up with TRBD1. The CDR3 is made up of 15 amino acids. Germline trimming cut 9 bases from V and 1 base from J; bases unmatched to any gene: 10. The germline V gene encodes CDR1 SGHRS and CDR2 YFSETQ. CDR3 sequence reads: CATKETGAGTDTQYF. The DNA for the CDR3 is TGCGCCACAAAGGAGACAGGGGCCGGCACAGATACGCAGTATTTT.

V usage is TRBV2 and J usage is TRBJ1-1, with D possibly matching TRBD1 (6 bases). V was pared by 5 bases and J by 2 bases, with 18 bases between. Looked up from germline, CDR1 is SNHLY and CDR2 is FYNNEI. The CDR3 covers 16 residues. CDR3 sequence (DNA): TGTGCCAGCAGTATGGGGGGGGGCCCGTTAAACACTGAAGCTTTCTTT. Its translation is CASSMGGGPLNTEAFF.